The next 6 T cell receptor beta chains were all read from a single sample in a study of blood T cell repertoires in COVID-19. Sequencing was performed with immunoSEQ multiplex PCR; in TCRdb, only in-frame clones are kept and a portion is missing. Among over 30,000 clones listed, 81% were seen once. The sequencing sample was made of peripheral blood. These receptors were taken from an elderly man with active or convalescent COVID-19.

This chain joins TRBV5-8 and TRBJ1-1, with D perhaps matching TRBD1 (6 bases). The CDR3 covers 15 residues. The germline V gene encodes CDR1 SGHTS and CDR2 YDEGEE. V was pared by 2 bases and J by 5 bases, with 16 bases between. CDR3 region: CASSFWSGGGTEAFF. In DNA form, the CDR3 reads TGTGCCAGCAGCTTTTGGTCGGGGGGCGGAACTGAAGCTTTCTTT.

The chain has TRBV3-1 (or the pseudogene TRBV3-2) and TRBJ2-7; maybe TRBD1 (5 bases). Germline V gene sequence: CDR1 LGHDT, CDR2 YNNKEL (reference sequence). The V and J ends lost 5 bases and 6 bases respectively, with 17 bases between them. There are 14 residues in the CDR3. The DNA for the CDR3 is TGTGCCAGCAGCACCCTTCTTGGGGCGTCCGAGCAGTACTTC. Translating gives CASSTLLGASEQYF.

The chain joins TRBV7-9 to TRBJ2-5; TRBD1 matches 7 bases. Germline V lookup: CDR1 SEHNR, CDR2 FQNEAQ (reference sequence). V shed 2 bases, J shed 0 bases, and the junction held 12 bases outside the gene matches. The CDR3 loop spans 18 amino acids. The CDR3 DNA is TGTGCCAGCAGCTTAAATCTTTTGGGGACAGATTACCAAGAGACCCAGTACTTC. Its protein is CASSLNLLGTDYQETQYF.

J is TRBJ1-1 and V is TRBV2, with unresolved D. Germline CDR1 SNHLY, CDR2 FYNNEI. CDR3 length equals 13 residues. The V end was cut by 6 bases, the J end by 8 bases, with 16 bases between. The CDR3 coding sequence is TGTGCCAGCAGCGTTCAGGCTGGATTGGAAGCTTTCTTT. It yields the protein CASSVQAGLEAFF.

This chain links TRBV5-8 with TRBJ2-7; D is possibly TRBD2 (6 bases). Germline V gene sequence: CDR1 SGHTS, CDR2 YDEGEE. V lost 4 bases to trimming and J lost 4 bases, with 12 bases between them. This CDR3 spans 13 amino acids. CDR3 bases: TGTGCCAGCAGCCGACTAGACGGGTACGAGCAGTACTTC. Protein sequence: CASSRLDGYEQYF. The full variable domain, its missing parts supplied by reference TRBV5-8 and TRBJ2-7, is EAGVTQSPTHLIKTRGQQATLRCSPISGHTSVYWYQQALGLGLQFLLWYDEGEERNRGNFPPRFSGRQFPNYSSELNVNALELEDSALYLCASSRLDGYEQYFGPGTRLTVT.

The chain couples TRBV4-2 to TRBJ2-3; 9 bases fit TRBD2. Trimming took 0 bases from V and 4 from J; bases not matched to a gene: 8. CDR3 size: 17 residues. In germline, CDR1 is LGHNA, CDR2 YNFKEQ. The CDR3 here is CASSQDIASGEPDTQYF. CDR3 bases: TGTGCCAGCAGCCAAGATATCGCTAGCGGGGAGCCAGATACGCAGTATTTT.